The rows below give T cell receptor beta chains drawn from one sample of a study of T cell changes during pregnancy in multiple sclerosis. Profiling relied on immunoSEQ multiplex PCR, and the TCRdb table lists in-frame clones only, not all of them. This sample has about 81,000 clones, with 93% found just once. Sequenced material: peripheral blood, taken in the third trimester of pregnancy. Receptors were obtained from a female donor in good health, enrolled as a control in a pregnancy study. Both conserved end residues are part of each CDR3. Fields, in order: CDR3 DNA, CDR3 protein, D gene, clone size, V gene, J gene. D genes are given only for firm matches. Only part of the rows carry a size: once, few, many, or a class if the clone is expanded.

TGTGCCAGCAGCCTCGGGACAGTTAACACTGAAGCTTTCTTT,CASSLGTVNTEAFF,TRBD1,.,TRBV7-6,TRBJ1-1
TGTGCCAGCAGTCGGGCCCGCAGGGACTTCCAAGAGACCCAGTACTTC,CASSRARRDFQETQYF,.,.,TRBV28,TRBJ2-5
TGTGCCAGCAGTTTATCAGCAAACACTGAAGCTTTCTTT,CASSLSANTEAFF,.,few,TRBV27,TRBJ1-1
TGCGCCAGCAGCCAAGGTGGGGGCCGGAATGAGCAGTTCTTC,CASSQGGGRNEQFF,.,.,TRBV4-1,TRBJ2-1
TGCGCCAGCAGCTTGCGCCGGGAAGCGAACACCGGGGAGCTGTTTTTT,CASSLRREANTGELFF,.,.,TRBV5-1,TRBJ2-2
TGTGCCAGCAGCGCGGACAGGGTCTCCTACAATGAGCAGTTCTTC,CASSADRVSYNEQFF,TRBD1,.,TRBV5-4,TRBJ2-1
TGCAGCGTTTATATCCCCACGGGGGAGCAGTACTTC,CSVYIPTGEQYF,.,few,TRBV29-1,TRBJ2-7
TGTGCCAGCAGTTACGTGGCGGGAGTACTAGATACGCAGTATTTT,CASSYVAGVLDTQYF,TRBD2,.,TRBV6-5,TRBJ2-3
TGTGCCAGCAGTTTAACGACAGGAGCAAGGTACTTC,CASSLTTGARYF,.,.,TRBV28,TRBJ2-7
TGTGCCAGCAGTGATCATCGGTCCGGAAACACCATATATTTT,CASSDHRSGNTIYF,.,.,TRBV25-1,TRBJ1-3
TGTGCCAGCAGCTTAGTGGGGACAGGGTCGAACGAGCAGTACTTC,CASSLVGTGSNEQYF,TRBD1,.,TRBV7-9,TRBJ2-7
TGTGCCAGCAGCTTGGAGAGCAATCAGCCCCAGCATTTT,CASSLESNQPQHF,.,.,TRBV7-9,TRBJ1-5
TGTGCCAGCAGTACGTCTCTGAGGGGCAATCAGCCCCAGCATTTT,CASSTSLRGNQPQHF,.,.,TRBV2,TRBJ1-5
TGTGCCAGCAGTGAAGCCCATAGCAATCAGCCCCAGCATTTT,CASSEAHSNQPQHF,.,once,TRBV2,TRBJ1-5
TGTGCCAGCAGCCAAGATGGACTAGCGAACAATGAGCAGTTCTTC,CASSQDGLANNEQFF,TRBD2,.,TRBV14,TRBJ2-1
TGCAGCGTAGGCCCCGGGGGAGCCTACGAGCAGTACTTC,CSVGPGGAYEQYF,.,.,TRBV29-1,TRBJ2-7
TGTGCCAGCAGCCTCCAAGACAGTTGGACCATATATTTT,CASSLQDSWTIYF,.,.,TRBV7-9,TRBJ1-3
TGCGCCAGCAGCTTTTTTCCAAGCACAGATACGCAGTATTTT,CASSFFPSTDTQYF,.,.,TRBV5-1,TRBJ2-3
TGTGCCAGCACCCTAGCGGGAGTAGGCAATGAGCAGTTCTTC,CASTLAGVGNEQFF,TRBD2,.,TRBV6-5,TRBJ2-1
TGTGCCACCAGCAGTCCGGGTCCCACAGATACGCAGTATTTT,CATSSPGPTDTQYF,.,.,TRBV15,TRBJ2-3
TGTGCCAGCAGCCCTGCGGGCGGAAGCTCCTACAATGAGCAGTTCTTC,CASSPAGGSSYNEQFF,.,.,TRBV7-9,TRBJ2-1
TGCAGCGCGAGTTACGGGGCCGCGGGGACGCAGTATTTT,CSASYGAAGTQYF,.,.,TRBV29-1,TRBJ2-3
TGTGCCAGCAGCTCCCGAGGACAGGGGTACTATGGCTACACCTTC,CASSSRGQGYYGYTF,TRBD1,.,TRBV7-2,TRBJ1-2
TGTGCCAGCACCCCAGGGGCGACAGACATGAACACTGAAGCTTTCTTT,CASTPGATDMNTEAFF,.,.,TRBV7-9,TRBJ1-1
TGTGCCAGCAGTGAGTCCGGGAGCAGGACCGGGGAGCTGTTTTTT,CASSESGSRTGELFF,.,.,TRBV2,TRBJ2-2
TGTGCCAGCAGTGAACTGGGGCCCTCTTCGCCCCAGCATTTT,CASSELGPSSPQHF,.,.,TRBV6-1,TRBJ1-5
TGTGCCAGCAGCTTAAGGGGGACGGTGAACACTGAAGCTTTCTTT,CASSLRGTVNTEAFF,.,.,TRBV11-1,TRBJ1-1
TGCGCCAGCAGCTTGGGGACAGACTATAACTATGGCTACACCTTC,CASSLGTDYNYGYTF,.,.,TRBV5-1,TRBJ1-2
TGTGCCAGCAGCGGCGACAAGGGGGGCAATCAGCCCCAGCATTTT,CASSGDKGGNQPQHF,.,.,TRBV2,TRBJ1-5
TGTGCCAGCAGCCCTACGTGGGGGGGATCCTACAATGAGCAGTTCTTC,CASSPTWGGSYNEQFF,TRBD2,.,TRBV16,TRBJ2-1
TGTGCCAGTAAGGCAGGGGGCTCGCCACCCTACGAGCAGTACTTC,CASKAGGSPPYEQYF,TRBD1,.,TRBV19,TRBJ2-7
TGCGCCAGCAGCTTGCCCGGGTGGGAGCAGTACTTC,CASSLPGWEQYF,.,.,TRBV5-1,TRBJ2-7
TGTGCCAGCAGTTTATTCCAAAAACTCGGGGAGCAGTTCTTC,CASSLFQKLGEQFF,.,.,TRBV28,TRBJ2-1
TGTGCCAGCAGGATGTCACAGGGGATGGGTCAGCCCCAGCATTTT,CASRMSQGMGQPQHF,TRBD1,once,TRBV6-5,TRBJ1-5
TGCGCCAGCAGCTTTCTAGCGGGCTTGGAGCCCTACGAGCAGTACTTC,CASSFLAGLEPYEQYF,TRBD2,.,TRBV5-1,TRBJ2-7
TGTGCCAGCAGGCCCCTCAGGGGGTTGGGAAACACCATATATTTT,CASRPLRGLGNTIYF,TRBD1,.,TRBV6-5,TRBJ1-3
TGTGCCAGCAGCTCGTCGGGATTAAGGACCCAGTACTTC,CASSSSGLRTQYF,.,.,TRBV7-2,TRBJ2-5
TGTGCCAGCTCACCAACTCTAGCGGGAGCAACCGGGGAGCTGTTTTTT,CASSPTLAGATGELFF,TRBD2,.,TRBV18,TRBJ2-2
TGTGCCAGCAGTGAAGTAGGACTAGCGGGAGTCGATGAGCAGTTCTTC,CASSEVGLAGVDEQFF,TRBD2,.,TRBV6-1,TRBJ2-1
TGTGCCAGCAGCAGTTCGTACAGGTTTACTCGGAGCACTGAAGCTTTCTTT,CASSSSYRFTRSTEAFF,.,.,TRBV27,TRBJ1-1
TGTGCCAGCAGCCAAGATCCATTAGCGGGAGGCACCTTCAGCTCCTACAATGAGCAGTTCTTC,CASSQDPLAGGTFSSYNEQFF,TRBD2,.,TRBV4-2,TRBJ2-1
TGTGCCAGCAGTTTAGATCTATTCGGCGAGCAGTACTTC,CASSLDLFGEQYF,.,.,TRBV27,TRBJ2-7
TGTGCCAGTAGTGCTTCCAGGGCCCACTATGGCTACACCTTC,CASSASRAHYGYTF,.,.,TRBV19,TRBJ1-2
TGTGCCACTGGAGCGGGAGGTGCGGGTATCGAGCAGTACTTC,CATGAGGAGIEQYF,TRBD2,.,TRBV10-3,TRBJ2-7
TGTGCCAGCAGTTACGCTCGGGACAGGGAGACCGGGGAGCTGTTTTTT,CASSYARDRETGELFF,TRBD1,.,TRBV6-5,TRBJ2-2
TGTGCCAGCAGCACCTACAGGGGTGATACGCAGTATTTT,CASSTYRGDTQYF,TRBD1,.,TRBV11-3,TRBJ2-3
TGTGCCAGCAGCTTTGCAGGGCCACCTACAGATACGCAGTATTTT,CASSFAGPPTDTQYF,.,.,TRBV11-2,TRBJ2-3
TGTGCCAGCAATAGCGGGTTACTATCAGATACGCAGTATTTT,CASNSGLLSDTQYF,TRBD2,.,TRBV28,TRBJ2-3
TGTGCCAGCAGCTTGTATGCAGGGGGCCCTAATCAGCCCCAGCATTTT,CASSLYAGGPNQPQHF,TRBD1,.,TRBV5-6,TRBJ1-5
TGTGCCAGCAGCTTAGAGGCTAGCGGGATATACAATGAGCAGTTCTTC,CASSLEASGIYNEQFF,TRBD2,.,TRBV7-6,TRBJ2-1
TGCGCCAGCAGCCAACCGACAGGGGTAAACACCGGGGAGCTGTTTTTT,CASSQPTGVNTGELFF,TRBD1,.,TRBV4-1,TRBJ2-2
TGTGCCAGCAGGGAGAACTATGGCTACACCTTC,CASRENYGYTF,.,.,TRBV2,TRBJ1-2
TGTGCCAGCAGCTTGGGGCAGGGGGATGGCGAGCAGTACTTC,CASSLGQGDGEQYF,TRBD1,.,TRBV5-4,TRBJ2-7
TGTGCCAGCATGCGAAGCGGGTACAATGAGCAGTTCTTC,CASMRSGYNEQFF,.,once,TRBV7-9,TRBJ2-1
TGCGCCAGCACCTATGGGGGGGGGAACACTGAAGCTTTCTTT,CASTYGGGNTEAFF,.,once,TRBV5-1,TRBJ1-1
TGTGCCAGCAGTCAGGGGACACGCCCGTTAGGAAATCAGCCCCAGCATTTT,CASSQGTRPLGNQPQHF,.,.,TRBV27,TRBJ1-5
TGCGCCAGCAGCCCTCTTCGGGGACAGCAAACAGATACGCAGTATTTT,CASSPLRGQQTDTQYF,TRBD1,once,TRBV4-1,TRBJ2-3
TGTGCCTGGAATACCTGGGGCTCTGAAGCCTACGAGCAGTACTTC,CAWNTWGSEAYEQYF,.,once,TRBV30,TRBJ2-7
TGTGCCAGCAGTCCCCAGGGGGCGGGCATGAACACTGAAGCTTTCTTT,CASSPQGAGMNTEAFF,TRBD1,.,TRBV6-6,TRBJ1-1
TGTGCCAGCAGTTACGACAGGGGGGAGACCCAGTACTTC,CASSYDRGETQYF,TRBD1,.,TRBV6-6,TRBJ2-5